The 24 T cell receptor beta chains below all came from one sample that was sequenced in a study of blood T cells in healthy people across ages. Together with a sample-barcoded 5' primer, a J-beta primer mix was included in a second PCR lasting roughly 6 to 12 cycles. TCRdb re-called the 5' RACE reads with MiXCR, one entry per CDR3 protein. The table records around 990,000 distinct CDR3 sequences, around 27% of them present only once. These same records also appear under a second study, on T cells of mothers and their children.

The sample was blood. These receptors were obtained from a girl aged 2 to 10 in good health.

This chain joins TRBV29-1 and TRBJ1-4, with D hard to call. Germline assignment: CDR1 SQVTM and CDR2 ANQGSEA. This CDR3 has 10 amino acids. Trimming left V 6 bases short and J 4 bases short, with 3 bases between. CDR3 region: CSVLNEKLFF. CDR3 DNA sequence: TGCAGCGTCCTTAATGAAAAACTGTTTTTT.

V and J are TRBV7-2 and TRBJ2-4, with D hard to call. The germline CDR1 and CDR2 sequences are SGHTA and FQGNSA. With 2 bases removed from V and 5 bases from J, the gap between germline ends came to 7 bases. The CDR3 extends over 13 amino acids. This CDR3 reads CASSLYRENIQYF. The CDR3 coding sequence is TGTGCCAGCAGCTTATATCGGGAAAACATTCAGTACTTC.

The rearrangement uses TRBV20-1 and TRBJ1-1; tentatively, D is TRBD1 (5 bases). The CDR3 is 14 residues long. Germline V lookup: CDR1 DFQATT, CDR2 SNEGSKA (reference sequence). The V gene lost 0 bases and the J gene lost 7 bases, with 15 bases spanning the gap. In nucleotides, the CDR3 is TGCAGTGCTAGAGAACCGGGGCCGGAGCTTGAAGCTTTCTTT. It yields the protein CSAREPGPELEAFF.

The CDR3 protein is CASSDTLTYEQYF. The CDR3 coding sequence is TGTGCCAGCAGTGACACCTTAACCTACGAGCAGTACTTC. V gene TRBV25-1 combines with J gene TRBJ2-1, with D unresolved. The J call may be faulty, since TRBJ2-7 better matches the DNA end. The CDR3 runs 13 residues. Germline V gives CDR1 MGHDK, CDR2 SYGVNS.

Remarks on this clonotype: Germline and junction disagree at one end, which may indicate a read error. This sequence joins TRBV6-5 and TRBJ2-1; D may be TRBD1 (6 bases). Germline V gene data show CDR1 as MNHEY and CDR2 as SVGAGI. The CDR3 sequence is 13 residues long. CDR3 in DNA: TGTGCCAGCAGTTACACCTCTCACAGGGATGTCGTCTTC. This translates into CASSYTSHRDVVF.

The chain is built from TRBV3-1 and TRBJ2-3; D uncertain. The ends were cut back, 6 bases at V and 2 bases at J, with 9 bases in the middle. The CDR3 runs 13 residues. The germline gives CDR1 LGHDT, CDR2 YNNKEL (reference sequence). CDR3 loop: CASRPSNTDTQYF. In nucleotides, the CDR3 is TGTGCCAGCAGACCTTCAAACACAGATACGCAGTATTTT.

The J gene is TRBJ1-2, the V gene TRBV6-5; 7 nucleotides line up with TRBD1. The CDR3 covers 13 residues. The V and J ends lost 5 bases and 8 bases, in that order; junction bases with no gene match: 8. Germline CDR1 and CDR2: MNHEY and SVGAGI. The CDR3 nucleotides read TGTGCCAGCAGTCCGGGACAGAATCTGGGCTACACCTTC. Translating gives CASSPGQNLGYTF.

This clonotype turned up a few times. The chain joins TRBV5-6 to TRBJ2-7; either TRBD1 or TRBD2 may fit D (6 bases each). V was pared by 6 bases and J by 4 bases, with 14 bases between. CDR3 length: 13 residues. Germline V CDR1 and CDR2: SGHDT, YYEEEE. CDR3 sequence (DNA): TGTGCCAGCACCACTGAGGGGGGTTACGAGCAGTACTTC. It translates to CASTTEGGYEQYF.

This clonotype was found a few times. The chain links TRBV6-1 to TRBJ2-5; a possible D gene is TRBD1 (6 bases). The length of the CDR3 is 17 residues. Germline assignment: CDR1 MNHNS and CDR2 SASEGT. V gave up 5 bases and J gave up 1 base, with 20 bases separating them. CDR3 coding DNA: TGTGCCAGCAGTACGGGGCGTGGGACACTCACCCAAGAGACCCAGTACTTC. Protein product: CASSTGRGTLTQETQYF.

The chain combines TRBV5-1 with TRBJ1-1; D is unclear. The germline CDR1 and CDR2 sequences are SGHRS and YFSETQ. Between the trimmed V and J ends, which lost 4 bases and 2 bases, there was a span of 18 bases. This CDR3 spans 16 amino acids. Written as DNA, the CDR3 is TGCGCCAGCAGCCCGGCACTGCTAGTTATAAACACTGAAGCTTTCTTT. It is translated as CASSPALLVINTEAFF. Complete variable domain (other parts from reference TRBV5-1 and TRBJ1-1): KAGVTQTPRYLIKTRGQQVTLSCSPISGHRSVSWYQQTPGQGLQFLFEYFSETQRNKGNFPGRFSGRQFSNSRSEMNVSTLELGDSALYLCASSPALLVINTEAFFGQGTRLTVV.

This clonotype was observed a handful of times. A junction boundary mismatches the germline segment, possibly from a read error. The chain employs TRBV7-7 and TRBJ2-7, with a weak D call TRBD2 (6 bases). Germline V gives CDR1 SSHAT, CDR2 FNYEAQ (reference sequence). The CDR3 covers 17 residues. The CDR3 reads CASSLDWRVATCYEQYF. The CDR3, as DNA: TGTGCTAGCAGCTTAGATTGGAGGGTGGCCACTTGCTACGAGCAGTACTTC.

This chain links TRBV5-1 with TRBJ1-2, with TRBD1 matching over 8 bases. With V trimmed by 0 bases and J by 8 bases, 12 bases remained unmatched. CDR3 length: 16 amino acids. CDR1 and CDR2 (germline): SGHRS, YFSETQ. The CDR3 loop reads CASSLAPGGHEPGYTF. The CDR3 DNA reads as TGCGCCAGCAGCTTGGCCCCAGGGGGCCACGAACCCGGCTACACCTTC.

This clonotype has at least ten counts. The CDR3 nucleotides are TGTGCCAGCAGCTTCGGGGGGGCCAATGAGCAGTTCTTC. It yields the protein CASSFGGANEQFF. This chain uses TRBV13 with TRBJ2-1, with TRBD2 matching 8 bases. The germline V gene has CDR1 PRHDT and CDR2 FYEKMQ (reference sequence). This CDR3 has 13 amino acids. After removal of 3 bases from V and 6 bases from J, the junction contained 1 base not matched to a gene.

This clonotype has just a few counts. V usage is TRBV13 and J usage is TRBJ2-7; D possibly corresponds to TRBD2 (6 bases). Germline CDR1 is PRHDT and CDR2 is FYEKMQ (reference sequence). CDR3 length: 13 residues. Between the trimmed V and J ends, which lost 4 bases and 7 bases, there was a span of 14 bases. CDR3 residues: CASSWRASREQYF. Here the CDR3 DNA reads TGTGCCAGCAGCTGGAGGGCCTCGCGGGAGCAGTACTTC.

The rearrangement joins TRBV9 to TRBJ1-2; D gene unclear. Trimming removed 2 bases from V and 6 bases from J, with 8 bases in between. Germline V gives CDR1 SGDLS, CDR2 YYNGEE. This CDR3 spans 12 amino acids. As DNA, the CDR3 is TGTGCCAGCAGCGTGGTTTCCGATGGCTACACCTTC. The encoded protein is CASSVVSDGYTF.

In DNA, the CDR3 is TGCGCCAGCAGCTTTAGGAGAAATGAGCAGTTCTTC. Residues: CASSFRRNEQFF. J is TRBJ2-5 and V is TRBV5-1; D remains ambiguous. The DNA matches TRBJ2-1 better at its end, which makes the J call doubtful. CDR1 SGHRS and CDR2 YFSETQ come from the germline V gene. The CDR3 consists of 12 residues.

This clonotype was observed a handful of times. The chain has TRBV12-3 or TRBV12-4 and TRBJ1-3; TRBD1 is a possible D gene (6 bases). CDR3 length: 15 amino acids. V lost 6 bases to trimming and J lost 0 bases, with 12 bases between them. CDR3 loop: CASRPDSSSGNTIYF. The CDR3 DNA reads TGTGCCAGCAGACCGGACAGCTCCTCTGGAAACACCATATATTTT.

Ten or more counts support this clonotype. The chain has TRBV29-1 and TRBJ2-5; D unclear. V gave up 0 bases and J gave up 7 bases, with 6 bases separating them. The germline V gene has CDR1 SQVTM and CDR2 ANQGSEA. The CDR3 length is 11 residues. The CDR3 loop reads CSVEDLGTQYF. CDR3 in DNA: TGCAGCGTTGAAGATCTGGGGACCCAGTACTTC. Using reference TRBV29-1 and TRBJ2-5 for the parts outside the CDR3, the full variable domain is SAVISQKPSRDICQRGTSLTIQCQVDSQVTMMFWYRQQPGQSLTLIATANQGSEATYESGFVIDKFPISRPNLTFSTLTVSNMSPEDSSIYLCSVEDLGTQYFGPGTRLLVL.

This chain connects TRBV20-1 to TRBJ2-3, with D unclear. CDR1 and CDR2 from the germline V gene are DFQATT and SNEGSKA (reference sequence). Trimming removed 2 bases at V and 3 bases at J, with 9 bases between. The CDR3 loop spans 13 amino acids. CDR3 region: CSARNLRTDTQYF. The CDR3 region has the DNA TGCAGTGCTAGAAATCTCAGGACAGATACGCAGTATTTT.

The chain joins TRBV25-1 to TRBJ2-7, with 7 bases that match TRBD1. Germline V gives CDR1 MGHDK, CDR2 SYGVNS. This CDR3 region has 13 residues. The V gene end was trimmed by 8 bases and the J gene end by 11 bases; junction bases not matched to a gene: 15. As DNA, the CDR3 is TGTGCCAGCGGTACCGGGACAGAACCCGGGGAGTACTTC. This codes for CASGTGTEPGEYF.

This clonotype was counted at least ten times. The rearrangement joins TRBV7-9 to TRBJ2-3; D is unresolved. This CDR3 has 12 residues. V lost 2 bases and J 6 bases, leaving 6 bases between the germline ends. Germline CDR1 is SEHNR and CDR2 is FQNEAQ (reference sequence). CDR3 sequence (DNA): TGTGCCAGCAGCTTATCGTCGGATACGCAGTATTTT. It encodes CASSLSSDTQYF.

This clonotype has a handful of counts. The genes are TRBV6-6 and TRBJ2-7; no firm D call. CDR1 and CDR2 (germline): MNHNY, SVGAGI (reference sequence). Trimming shortened V by 6 bases and J by 3 bases, and 9 bases separated the two germline ends. This CDR3 contains 12 residues. CDR3 coding DNA: TGTGCCAGCAGCCAACTAAACTACGAGCAGTACTTC. The encoded protein is CASSQLNYEQYF.

This clonotype occurred a few times. The chain carries TRBV29-1 and TRBJ2-1; the D gene is possibly TRBD2 (6 bases). From germline, CDR1 is SQVTM and CDR2 ANQGSEA. The CDR3 spans 11 residues. V shed 5 bases and J shed 8 bases, with 10 bases lying between them. The CDR3 sequence is CSVSREDEQFF. The CDR3, as DNA: TGCAGCGTTTCTAGGGAGGATGAGCAGTTCTTC.

This clonotype has more than one count but fewer than ten. The V gene is TRBV28, the J gene TRBJ1-2; 12 bases match TRBD1. Germline-derived CDR1 and CDR2 are MDHEN and SYDVKM. V gave up 5 bases and J gave up 4 bases; unmatched junction bases: 2. This CDR3 contains 14 residues. The CDR3 DNA sequence: TGTGCCAGCAGTGGGACAGGGGGCATCTATGGCTACACCTTC. This codes for CASSGTGGIYGYTF.